This T cell receptor beta chain was sequenced for a study of multiple sclerosis patients with progressive multifocal leukoencephalopathy. Study-level results: Lower normalized Shannon entropy suggested reduced TRB diversity in most PML patients. Preferential TRBV-TRBJ pairings or common gene usage were not detected at PML.

Time point of the sample: roughly 6 months of natalizumab therapy. T1 and T2 blood were collected at 6 and 12 months of natalizumab. Germline V lookup: CDR1 MDHEN, CDR2 SYDVKM. The CDR3 runs to 15 residues. Trimming removed 4 bases from V and 6 bases from J; junction bases left unmatched: 7. Turning to this clone: Its antigen is unknown.

Synthetic inline TR CDR3 controls covering all V-J pairings were spiked into each PCR. TCRdb keeps only in-frame clones here, not all; method: immunoSEQ multiplex PCR. Seen here are tens of thousands of clones, about 90% observed once, and the top ten hold around 1.5%. This TCR derives from a human donor with multiple sclerosis. V usage is TRBV28 and J usage is TRBJ1-5, with 9 bases matching TRBD1. Sequencing used PBMCs, obtained from a patient treated with natalizumab. In nucleotides, the CDR3 is TGTGCCAGCAGTTCCCGGGACAGGGAAGGTCAGCCCCAGCATTTT. It specifies CASSSRDREGQPQHF.